The rows below give T cell receptor beta chains drawn from one sample of a study of beta chain features in type 1 diabetes. TCRdb's table, derived via immunoSEQ multiplex PCR, lists solely in-frame clones and lacks some. The table shows hundreds of thousands of clones, with 13% to 15% occurring only once. Sequencing input: naive CD4+ T cells from blood. These receptor sequences come from a woman between 35 and 50 years old in good health. Both conserved end residues are part of each CDR3. The D gene is left open where the match is weak. Clone size is not always given. Where it is, it says once, few, many or a class for expanded clones.

CDR3 | DNA | D | J | size | V
CASSLEGPHNSPLHF | TGCGCCAGCAGCTTGGAGGGGCCCCATAATTCACCCCTCCACTTT | - | TRBJ1-6 | - | TRBV5-1
CASSSGQGREKLFF | TGTGCCAGCAGCTCCGGACAGGGCCGGGAAAAACTGTTTTTT | TRBD1 | TRBJ1-4 | few | TRBV7-6
CASSPGQTDEEQYF | TGTGCCAGCTCACCAGGTCAAACCGATGAGGAGCAGTACTTC | - | TRBJ2-7 | few | TRBV18
CASSPTGTGGSSYGYTF | TGCGCCAGCAGCCCAACCGGGACAGGGGGCTCTAGCTATGGCTACACCTTC | TRBD1 | TRBJ1-2 | - | TRBV5-1
CASTTPGDYGYTF | TGTGCCAGTACTACACCGGGAGACTATGGCTACACCTTC | - | TRBJ1-2 | few | TRBV19
CASSIGGGNSNQPQHF | TGTGCCAGTAGTATAGGCGGGGGTAATAGCAATCAGCCCCAGCATTTT | - | TRBJ1-5 | - | TRBV19
CASSIDRGWSGAAYEQYF | TGTGCCAGCAGCATCGACAGGGGATGGAGCGGGGCCGCCTACGAGCAGTACTTC | - | TRBJ2-7 | few | TRBV5-6
CASSEESAGVYYGYTF | TGTGCCAGCAGTGAAGAAAGTGCAGGGGTTTACTATGGCTACACCTTC | - | TRBJ1-2 | - | TRBV6-1
CASSFLAGGWEGYTF | TGTGCCAGCAGTTTCTTGGCAGGGGGTTGGGAGGGCTACACCTTC | TRBD1 | TRBJ1-2 | - | TRBV27
CASSEAGNYGYTF | TGTGCCAGCAGTGAGGCGGGGAACTATGGCTACACCTTC | - | TRBJ1-2 | - | TRBV2
CASSLQGRMNTEAFF | TGCGCCAGCAGCTTGCAGGGCAGAATGAACACTGAAGCTTTCTTT | - | TRBJ1-1 | - | TRBV5-1
CASSQLAGRTQYF | TGTGCCAGCAGCCAACTAGCGGGGAGGACGCAGTATTTT | TRBD2 | TRBJ2-3 | - | TRBV9
CASAKEQNTEAFF | TGTGCCAGCGCCAAAGAACAGAACACTGAAGCTTTCTTT | - | TRBJ1-1 | few | TRBV2
CASSLTGSSGANVLTF | TGTGCCAGCAGTTTGACAGGCAGCTCTGGGGCCAACGTCCTGACTTTC | - | TRBJ2-6 | - | TRBV6-6
CASSAQTGAVHEQYF | TGTGCCAGCAGTGCGCAGACAGGGGCTGTCCACGAGCAGTACTTC | TRBD1 | TRBJ2-7 | - | TRBV6-1
CASSPHQGGYGYTF | TGTGCCAGCAGCCCCCATCAGGGGGGCTATGGCTACACCTTC | TRBD1 | TRBJ1-2 | few | TRBV9
CASSSRWTAKYEQYF | TGTGCCAGCAGCTCCCGCTGGACTGCCAAATACGAGCAGTACTTC | - | TRBJ2-7 | - | TRBV13
CASSLALGYEDEQFF | TGTGCCAGCAGCTTAGCTCTTGGGTACGAGGATGAGCAGTTCTTC | - | TRBJ2-1 | - | TRBV7-6
CASSLRQSGHSPLHF | TGTGCCAGCAGCTTAAGACAGTCTGGCCATTCACCCCTCCACTTT | - | TRBJ1-6 | few | TRBV7-9
CASSLAGKEEKLFF | TGTGCCAGCAGCTTGGCAGGGAAGGAAGAAAAACTGTTTTTT | - | TRBJ1-4 | - | TRBV5-4
CASSRGVGTFEQYF | TGTGCCAGCAGTCGCGGAGTAGGGACTTTCGAGCAGTACTTC | - | TRBJ2-7 | - | TRBV6-6
CASSQPGQEDYQETQYF | TGCGCCAGCAGCCAACCGGGACAGGAAGACTACCAAGAGACCCAGTACTTC | TRBD1 | TRBJ2-5 | few | TRBV4-1
CASSLFSGVPYNEQFF | TGCGCCAGCAGCTTGTTCTCGGGGGTTCCTTACAATGAGCAGTTCTTC | - | TRBJ2-1 | - | TRBV5-1
CASSSDRDRVYEQYF | TGTGCCAGCAGCTCCGACCGGGACAGGGTCTACGAGCAGTACTTC | TRBD1 | TRBJ2-7 | - | TRBV13
CASSQWGVVDQPQHF | TGTGCCAGCAGCCAATGGGGGGTGGTGGATCAGCCCCAGCATTTT | - | TRBJ1-5 | few | TRBV16
CASSMGTAPPTNYGYTF | TGTGCCAGTAGTATGGGGACAGCTCCCCCTACTAACTATGGCTACACCTTC | TRBD1 | TRBJ1-2 | few | TRBV19
CASSPGLAGVFEQFF | TGTGCCAGCAGCCCGGGACTAGCGGGGGTTTTTGAGCAGTTCTTC | TRBD2 | TRBJ2-1 | - | TRBV7-2
CATAPHRDSNQPQHF | TGCGCCACCGCACCCCACAGGGATAGCAATCAGCCCCAGCATTTT | - | TRBJ1-5 | few | TRBV4-3
CASSTRTGGTGELFF | TGTGCCAGCAGCACTCGGACAGGGGGCACCGGGGAGCTGTTTTTT | TRBD1 | TRBJ2-2 | - | TRBV9
CASSLGGYSGNTIYF | TGCGCCAGCAGCTTGGGAGGATACTCTGGAAACACCATATATTTT | - | TRBJ1-3 | - | TRBV5-1
CASSSNTEAFF | TGCGCCAGTTCGTCGAACACTGAAGCTTTCTTT | - | TRBJ1-1 | - | TRBV10-1
CASSGRGSNQPQHF | TGTGCCAGCAGCGGGCGGGGTAGCAATCAGCCCCAGCATTTT | - | TRBJ1-5 | few | TRBV5-6
CASSHTSGGAAEAFF | TGTGCCAGCAGCCACACCTCCGGAGGGGCGGCTGAAGCTTTCTTT | - | TRBJ1-1 | - | TRBV4-2
CASSYEGKRDSPLHF | TGTGCCAGCAGTTACGAGGGAAAGCGTGATTCACCCCTCCACTTT | - | TRBJ1-6 | once | TRBV6-5
CASSLDAATEAFF | TGCGCCAGCAGCTTGGATGCGGCCACTGAAGCTTTCTTT | - | TRBJ1-1 | - | TRBV5-1
CASNIRGEPQHF | TGTGCCAGTAACATCCGGGGGGAGCCCCAGCATTTT | - | TRBJ1-5 | few | TRBV19
CGRGSGRGETGNTIYF | TGTGGCAGGGGGAGCGGTCGGGGAGAAACTGGAAACACCATATATTTT | TRBD1 | TRBJ1-3 | - | TRBV2
CASSVRAGASGGRGTGELFF | TGTGCCAGCAGCGTAAGGGCGGGAGCTAGCGGGGGCCGGGGCACCGGGGAGCTGTTTTTT | TRBD2 | TRBJ2-2 | - | TRBV9
CATSRDSVQTLRTEAFF | TGTGCCACCAGCAGAGATAGTGTCCAAACGCTCCGAACTGAAGCTTTCTTT | - | TRBJ1-1 | few | TRBV15
CASKSAGQGYGYTF | TGTGCCAGCAAGTCAGCGGGACAGGGTTATGGCTACACCTTC | TRBD1 | TRBJ1-2 | few | TRBV27
CASSLDKRGRPQETQYF | TGTGCCAGCAGCTTAGACAAGCGGGGGCGCCCACAAGAGACCCAGTACTTC | TRBD2 | TRBJ2-5 | few | TRBV11-2
CASSLAMGTGSLDTEAFF | TGCGCCAGCAGCTTGGCCATGGGGACAGGGAGCTTGGACACTGAAGCTTTCTTT | TRBD1 | TRBJ1-1 | - | TRBV5-1
CASSQSGAKNIQYF | TGCGCCAGCAGCCAAAGCGGGGCCAAAAACATTCAGTACTTC | - | TRBJ2-4 | few | TRBV5-1
CASSLGPFRGLTGELFF | TGTGCCAGCAGTTTAGGGCCTTTCAGGGGGCTGACCGGGGAGCTGTTTTTT | TRBD1 | TRBJ2-2 | few | TRBV27
CASSPLVGGGLYGYTF | TGTGCCAGCAGCCCCCTGGTAGGAGGGGGCCTCTATGGCTACACCTTC | TRBD1 | TRBJ1-2 | few | TRBV25-1
CASSESPDRVKHEQYF | TGTGCCAGCAGTGAATCCCCGGACAGGGTGAAACACGAGCAGTACTTC | TRBD1 | TRBJ2-7 | few | TRBV2
CSVAGAEGSPLHF | TGCAGCGTTGCAGGGGCTGAGGGGTCACCCCTCCACTTT | - | TRBJ1-6 | few | TRBV29-1
CASREVSGGLNTGELFF | TGTGCCAGCAGGGAAGTCTCGGGGGGCCTCAACACCGGGGAGCTGTTTTTT | - | TRBJ2-2 | few | TRBV6-1